The entry below describes one T cell receptor beta chain. TCRdb's copy holds only in-frame clones and misses some; the assay was immunoSEQ multiplex PCR. The table records roughly 150,000 clones, roughly 80% of them present only once. The data originate from a study of blood T cell repertoires in COVID-19. CDR3 length: 19 residues. V lost 1 base and J lost 2, with 21 bases in between. Germline assignment: CDR1 LGHNA and CDR2 YNFKEQ. Recruits, aged 18 to 89 years, lived in under 25 US areas. Donors were grouped by their self-reported clinical history. Either two negative PCRs, clearance, or symptom resolution qualified Cohort 3 donors as recovered.

V and J are TRBV4-2 and TRBJ1-3; D not resolved. The sequence came from a man in his fifties who had recovered from COVID-19. Material for sequencing was PBMCs or T cells enriched from blood (not recorded which). CDR3 sequence reads: CASSQVQNRPYFAGNTIYF. In DNA form, the CDR3 reads TGTGCCAGCAGCCAAGTTCAAAACAGACCGTATTTCGCTGGAAACACCATATATTTT.